This entry is about one T cell receptor (beta chain). The data derive from a study of response to subunit inactivated influenza vaccine. CDR3 size: 15 residues. V was clipped by 5 bases and J by 1 base; unmatched bases: 7. TCRdb fed the RT-PCR reads into MiXCR, producing one record per CDR3 protein. Of roughly 550,000 distinct CDR3 sequences listed, less than 25% are singletons. In addition, the sample was reused for a study of T cells expressing NK-cell markers. That paper states: Libraries used 5'RACE template switching adding universal primer site and UMIs.

Sequencing used CD4+ T cells sorted from PBMCs, obtained 11 to 12 days after vaccination. The J gene is TRBJ2-7, the V gene TRBV12-3 or TRBV12-4; TRBD2 aligns across 8 bases. The TCR was taken from a man aged 50 or older who received an inactivated influenza vaccine. CDR3 protein: CASSPTSGPSYEQYF. DNA of the CDR3: TGTGCCAGCAGTCCTACTAGCGGACCTTCCTACGAGCAGTACTTC.